The entry below gives a single T cell receptor beta chain sequence along with its context. This record belongs to a study of cytomegalovirus exposure and HLA in healthy donors. Germline CDR1 reads SEHNR; CDR2 reads FQNEAQ (reference sequence). V lost 3 bases and J lost 9, with 14 bases in between. The CDR3 is 13 amino acids. In the PCR, 60 Vbeta and 13 Jbeta primers were used. The method was immunoSEQ multiplex PCR; TCRdb's version includes in-frame clones alone and lacks a portion of them. The profile shows some 150,000 clones, about two thirds of them singletons. This receptor was identified in a man in his fifties in good health and CMV-seropositive. The chain is built from TRBV7-9 and TRBJ1-1, with TRBD1 as a possible D gene (5 bases). Sequences were obtained from PBMCs. The CDR3: CASSFLAGLKAFF. CDR3 sequence (DNA): TGTGCCAGCAGCTTCTTAGCGGGACTCAAAGCTTTCTTT. The full variable domain, in which reference TRBV7-9 and TRBJ1-1 provide the parts outside the CDR3, is DTGVSQNPRHKITKRGQNVTFRCDPISEHNRLYWYRQTLGQGPEFLTYFQNEAQLEKSRLLSDRFSAERPKGSFSTLEIQRTEQGDSAMYLCASSFLAGLKAFFGQGTRLTVV.